These T cell receptor beta chains were read from a single sample in a study of T cell responses to AZD1222 COVID-19 vaccine. Clones were sequenced by immunoSEQ multiplex PCR, and TCRdb holds only the in-frame ones, with some missing. The profile shows approximately 140,000 clones, about 92% of them singletons. The sample in question was peripheral blood, obtained on day 0 of MenACWY control vaccination. The origin of the receptors is an adult in good health. The conserved cysteine and the conserved F or W are not part of the CDR3 here. Each record gives: J gene, D gene, V gene, CDR3 protein. D genes are given only for firm matches.

TRBJ1-1 | TRBD1 | TRBV5-1 | ASSWGQGVINTEAF
TRBJ2-3 | TRBD2 | TRBV7-3 | ASSLAPLAGEADTQY
TRBJ1-1 | TRBD1 | TRBV12-3/TRBV12-4 | ASRTGYTEAF
TRBJ1-5 | TRBD1 | TRBV4-1 | ASSSVTGNHQPQH
TRBJ1-1 | TRBD1 | TRBV4-3 | ASSRKGQENTEAF
TRBJ2-5 | . | TRBV7-9 | ASSRNGGETQY
TRBJ1-2 | TRBD1 | TRBV7-9 | ASSLADRQGAYGYT
TRBJ1-3 | . | TRBV9 | ASSVGRTLPIY
TRBJ1-2 | TRBD1 | TRBV28 | ASSTSRTGGGYRNYGYT
TRBJ2-7 | . | TRBV7-2 | ASSPLKDTYEQY
TRBJ1-1 | TRBD1 | TRBV5-1 | ASSLTAAGGFNTEAF
TRBJ1-2 | . | TRBV5-4 | ASSLVGGIGYT
TRBJ2-7 | . | TRBV15 | ATSRDGRYYEQY
TRBJ1-5 | . | TRBV28 | ASSSDGPQH
TRBJ1-3 | TRBD1 | TRBV12-3/TRBV12-4 | ASSFGLGGTN
TRBJ2-7 | . | TRBV6-1 | ASSEVLSWDDSYEQY
TRBJ2-3 | . | TRBV20-1 | SASNADGRNTQY
TRBJ2-1 | . | TRBV13 | ASSGRPSRENEQF
TRBJ2-2 | . | TRBV9 | ASSRQPNTGELF
TRBJ1-6 | . | TRBV2 | ASSDATYNSPLH
TRBJ1-2 | . | TRBV7-2 | ASSLAGNYGYT
TRBJ1-4 | . | TRBV7-9 | ASSVLPGSANEKLF
TRBJ1-2 | TRBD1 | TRBV6-6 | ASRLPGQGGGYT
TRBJ1-6 | TRBD1 | TRBV5-1 | ASSLGMTGVNSPLH
TRBJ2-1 | . | TRBV20-1 | SARDHHEQF
TRBJ1-5 | . | TRBV3-1/TRBV3-2 | ASSQGGHQPQH
TRBJ2-5 | TRBD2 | TRBV2 | ASGVAGAGETQY
TRBJ1-2 | TRBD1 | TRBV6-5 | ASSYAGGFGGYT
TRBJ1-2 | . | TRBV28 | ASSLGYYGYT
TRBJ1-2 | . | TRBV7-2 | ASSPDRRYGYT
TRBJ1-1 | . | TRBV3-1/TRBV3-2 | ASADQGNTEAF
TRBJ1-1 | . | TRBV4-1 | ASSPSGTVNTEAF